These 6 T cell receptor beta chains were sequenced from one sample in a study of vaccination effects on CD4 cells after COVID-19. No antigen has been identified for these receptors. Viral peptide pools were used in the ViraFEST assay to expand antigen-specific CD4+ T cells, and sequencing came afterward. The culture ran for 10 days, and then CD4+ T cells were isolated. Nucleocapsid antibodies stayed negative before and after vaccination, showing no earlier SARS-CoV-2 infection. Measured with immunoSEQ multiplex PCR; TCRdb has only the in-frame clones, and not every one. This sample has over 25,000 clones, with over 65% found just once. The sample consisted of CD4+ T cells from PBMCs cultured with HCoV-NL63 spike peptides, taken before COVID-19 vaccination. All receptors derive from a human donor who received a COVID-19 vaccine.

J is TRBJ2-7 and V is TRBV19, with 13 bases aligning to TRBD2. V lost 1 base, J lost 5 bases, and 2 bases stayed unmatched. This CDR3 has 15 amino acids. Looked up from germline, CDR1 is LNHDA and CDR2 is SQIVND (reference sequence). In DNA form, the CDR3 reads TGTGCCAGTAGTATAGGGACTAGCGGGAGCAACGAGCAGTACTTC. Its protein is CASSIGTSGSNEQYF.

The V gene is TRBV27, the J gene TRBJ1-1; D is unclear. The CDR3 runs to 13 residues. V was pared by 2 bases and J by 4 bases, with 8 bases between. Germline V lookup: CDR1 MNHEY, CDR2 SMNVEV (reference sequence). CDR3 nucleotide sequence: TGTGCCAGCAGTTTAAGACACCGCACTGAAGCTTTCTTT. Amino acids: CASSLRHRTEAFF.

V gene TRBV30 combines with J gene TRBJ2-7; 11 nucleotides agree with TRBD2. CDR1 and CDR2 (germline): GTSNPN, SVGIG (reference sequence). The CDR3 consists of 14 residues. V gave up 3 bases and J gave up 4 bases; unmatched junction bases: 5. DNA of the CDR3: TGTGCCTGGAGAAGGAGACTAGCGGGATACGAGCAGTACTTC. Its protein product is CAWRRRLAGYEQYF.

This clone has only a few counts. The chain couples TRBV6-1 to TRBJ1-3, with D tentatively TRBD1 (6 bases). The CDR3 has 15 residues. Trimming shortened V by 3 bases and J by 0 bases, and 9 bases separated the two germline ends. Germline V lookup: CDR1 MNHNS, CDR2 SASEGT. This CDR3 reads CASSEGQGSGNTIYF. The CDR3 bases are TGTGCCAGCAGTGAGGGACAAGGCTCTGGAAACACCATATATTTT.

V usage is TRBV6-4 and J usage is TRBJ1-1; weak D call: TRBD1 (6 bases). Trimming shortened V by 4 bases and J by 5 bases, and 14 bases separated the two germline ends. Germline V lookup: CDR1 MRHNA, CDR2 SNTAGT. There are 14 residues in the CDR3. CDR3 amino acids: CASSAEGGGTEAFF. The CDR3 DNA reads TGTGCCAGCAGTGCGGAGGGGGGAGGTACTGAAGCTTTCTTT.

The CDR3 sequence: CASSLGPGTEAFF. CDR3 DNA sequence: TGTGCCAGCAGTTTGGGTCCGGGCACTGAAGCTTTCTTT. This chain connects TRBV12-3 or TRBV12-4 to TRBJ1-1; D is undetermined. The CDR3 runs 13 residues. Trimming took 3 bases from V and 4 from J, leaving 9 bases between them.